This TCR beta chain was recovered during a study of siplizumab effects on memory and regulatory T cells. The CDR3 spans 11 residues. Germline-derived CDR1 and CDR2 are SGHVS and FQNEAQ. V was clipped by 5 bases and J by 9 bases, with 10 bases between them. Overall study results and limits: Significant reduction of alloreactive sequences traceable to unstimulated CD4+ memory cells was observed with siplizumab. Most alloreactive clones went unmapped to unstimulated subsets; only a minor fraction mapped. Naive T cells seemed more diverse than memory cells; they also seemed major alloresponse contributors. Tregs that proliferated in siplizumab cultures did not have their suppressive function confirmed.

Regarding this clone: Its target is unknown.

This table comes from immunoSEQ multiplex PCR, and its TCRdb copy is limited to in-frame clones, with some not included. Of fewer than 100,000 clones listed, 94% are singletons. The rearrangement uses TRBV7-8 and TRBJ2-5; D may be TRBD2 (6 bases). The sequence came from a human donor in good health. The specimen was non-Treg CD4+ T cells sorted from blood. The CDR3 region has the DNA TGTGCCAGCAGCCGAGGGGAGGCCCAGTACTTC. It codes for CASSRGEAQYF.